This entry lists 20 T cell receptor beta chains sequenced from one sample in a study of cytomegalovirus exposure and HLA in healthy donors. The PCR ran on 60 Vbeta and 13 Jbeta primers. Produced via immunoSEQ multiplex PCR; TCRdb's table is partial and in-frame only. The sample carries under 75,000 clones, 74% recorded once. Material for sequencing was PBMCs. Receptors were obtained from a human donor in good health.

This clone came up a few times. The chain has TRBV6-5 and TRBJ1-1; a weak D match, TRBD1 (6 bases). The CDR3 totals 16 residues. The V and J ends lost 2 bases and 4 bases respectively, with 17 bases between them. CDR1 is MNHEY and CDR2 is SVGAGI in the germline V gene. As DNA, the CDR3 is TGTGCCAGCAGTTACCACAGGGTCATGGCGAGCACTGAAGCTTTCTTT. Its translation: CASSYHRVMASTEAFF.

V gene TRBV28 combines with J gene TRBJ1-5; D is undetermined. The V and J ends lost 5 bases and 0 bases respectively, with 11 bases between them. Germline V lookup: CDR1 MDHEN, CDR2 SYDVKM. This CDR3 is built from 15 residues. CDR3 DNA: TGTGCCAGCAGTAAGGGTCGGGATAGCAATCAGCCCCAGCATTTT. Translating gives CASSKGRDSNQPQHF. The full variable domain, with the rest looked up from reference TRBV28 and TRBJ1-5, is DVKVTQSSRYLVKRTGEKVFLECVQDMDHENMFWYRQDPGLGLRLIYFSYDVKMKEKGDIPEGYSVSREKKERFSLILESASTNQTSMYLCASSKGRDSNQPQHFGDGTRLSIL.

CDR3 DNA sequence: TGTGCCAGCAGTTTGACAGGGGAGGAGGACGAGCAGTACTTC. This gives the protein CASSLTGEEDEQYF. This sequence joins TRBV28 and TRBJ2-7; TRBD1 matches 8 bases. Germline V gives CDR1 MDHEN, CDR2 SYDVKM. V lost 3 bases and J lost 5; bases outside the gene matches: 6. The CDR3 contains 14 residues.

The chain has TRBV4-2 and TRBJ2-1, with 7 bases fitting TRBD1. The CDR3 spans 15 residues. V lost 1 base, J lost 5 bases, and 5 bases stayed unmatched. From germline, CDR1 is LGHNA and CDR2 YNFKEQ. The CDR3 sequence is CASSQGGQLHNEQFF. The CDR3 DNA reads TGTGCCAGCAGCCAAGGGGGACAGTTGCACAATGAGCAGTTCTTC.

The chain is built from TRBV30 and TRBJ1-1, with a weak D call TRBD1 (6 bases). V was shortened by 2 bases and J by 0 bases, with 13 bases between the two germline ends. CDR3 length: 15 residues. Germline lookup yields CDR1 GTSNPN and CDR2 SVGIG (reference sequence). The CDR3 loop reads CAWSPSDRLNTEAFF. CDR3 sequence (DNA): TGTGCCTGGAGTCCCTCCGACAGGTTGAACACTGAAGCTTTCTTT.

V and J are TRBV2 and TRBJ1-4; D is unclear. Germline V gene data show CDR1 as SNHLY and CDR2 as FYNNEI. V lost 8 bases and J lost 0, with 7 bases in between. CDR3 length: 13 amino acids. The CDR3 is CASGASTNEKLFF. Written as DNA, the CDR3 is TGTGCCAGCGGAGCCTCAACTAATGAAAAACTGTTTTTT.

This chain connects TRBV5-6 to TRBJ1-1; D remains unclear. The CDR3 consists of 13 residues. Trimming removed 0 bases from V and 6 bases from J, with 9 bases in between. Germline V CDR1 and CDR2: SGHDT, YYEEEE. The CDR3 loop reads CASSLDQYAEAFF. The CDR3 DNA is TGTGCCAGCAGCTTGGACCAGTACGCTGAAGCTTTCTTT.

In nucleotides, the CDR3 is TGCGCCAGCAGCTTCCGGGACAATCTTCCGGCAGAGAATGAGCAGTTCTTC. Translated, it gives CASSFRDNLPAENEQFF. The rearrangement links TRBV5-1 to TRBJ2-1; D might be TRBD1 (6 bases). The germline gives CDR1 SGHRS, CDR2 YFSETQ. The CDR3 is 17 residues long. The ends were cut back, 2 bases at V and 7 bases at J, with 22 bases in the middle.

The CDR3 nucleotides read TGTGCCAGCAGCCAAGATGGAACGGGAGGGGGCAATGAGCAGTTCTTC. As protein: CASSQDGTGGGNEQFF. This sequence joins TRBV4-2 and TRBJ2-1, with 8 nucleotides matching TRBD2. The trim removed 0 bases at V and 6 bases at J, leaving 7 bases unmatched. This CDR3 has 16 residues. Germline CDR1 LGHNA, CDR2 YNFKEQ.

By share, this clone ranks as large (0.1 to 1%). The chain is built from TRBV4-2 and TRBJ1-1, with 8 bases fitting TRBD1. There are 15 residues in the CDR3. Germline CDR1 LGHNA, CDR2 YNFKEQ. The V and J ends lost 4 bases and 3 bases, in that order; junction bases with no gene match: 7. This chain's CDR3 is CASSLGQAEDTEAFF. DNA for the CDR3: TGTGCCAGCAGCCTGGGACAGGCCGAGGACACTGAAGCTTTCTTT.

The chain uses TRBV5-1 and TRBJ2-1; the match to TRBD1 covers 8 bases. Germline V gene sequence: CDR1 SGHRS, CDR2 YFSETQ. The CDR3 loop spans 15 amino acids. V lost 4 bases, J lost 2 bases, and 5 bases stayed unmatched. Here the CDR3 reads CASSQRTGTYNEQFF. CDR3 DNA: TGCGCCAGCAGCCAACGGACAGGGACCTACAATGAGCAGTTCTTC. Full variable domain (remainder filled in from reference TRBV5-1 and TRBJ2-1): KAGVTQTPRYLIKTRGQQVTLSCSPISGHRSVSWYQQTPGQGLQFLFEYFSETQRNKGNFPGRFSGRQFSNSRSEMNVSTLELGDSALYLCASSQRTGTYNEQFFGPGTRLTVL.

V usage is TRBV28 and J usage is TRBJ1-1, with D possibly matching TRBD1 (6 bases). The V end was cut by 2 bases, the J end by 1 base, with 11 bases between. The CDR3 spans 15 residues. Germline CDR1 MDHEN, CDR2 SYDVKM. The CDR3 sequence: CASSLIRGGNTEAFF. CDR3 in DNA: TGTGCCAGCAGTTTAATAAGGGGGGGGAACACTGAAGCTTTCTTT.

The CDR3 nucleotides are TGTGCCAGTACCCTCGGGACAGGTTGGGGCTACACCTTC. Translated: CASTLGTGWGYTF. The V and J genes are TRBV19 and TRBJ1-2; the match to TRBD1 covers 8 bases. CDR3 length: 13 residues. Germline values: CDR1 LNHDA, CDR2 SQIVND (reference sequence). J gave up 8 bases and V 7 bases, and 9 bases lay outside the gene matches. Complete variable domain (other parts from reference TRBV19 and TRBJ1-2): DGGITQSPKYLFRKEGQNVTLSCEQNLNHDAMYWYRQDPGQGLRLIYYSQIVNDFQKGDIAEGYSVSREKKESFPLTVTSAQKNPTAFYLCASTLGTGWGYTFGSGTRLTVV.

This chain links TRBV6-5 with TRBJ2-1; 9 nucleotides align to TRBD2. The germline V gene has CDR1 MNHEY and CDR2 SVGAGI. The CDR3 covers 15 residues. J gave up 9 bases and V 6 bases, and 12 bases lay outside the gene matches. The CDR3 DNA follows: TGTGCCAGCAGGGGAATTAGCGGGAGAGGGATTGAGCAGTTCTTC. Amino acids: CASRGISGRGIEQFF.

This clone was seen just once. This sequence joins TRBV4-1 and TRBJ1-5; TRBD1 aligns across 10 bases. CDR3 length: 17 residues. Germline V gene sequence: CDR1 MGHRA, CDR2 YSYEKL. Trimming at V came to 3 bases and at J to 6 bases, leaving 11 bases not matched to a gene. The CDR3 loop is CASSQNPGQGFGQPQHF. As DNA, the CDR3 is TGCGCCAGCAGCCAGAATCCGGGACAGGGGTTTGGTCAGCCCCAGCATTTT.

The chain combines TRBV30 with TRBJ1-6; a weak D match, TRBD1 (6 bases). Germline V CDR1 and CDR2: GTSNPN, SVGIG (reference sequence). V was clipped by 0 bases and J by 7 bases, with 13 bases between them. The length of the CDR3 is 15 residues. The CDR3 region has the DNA TGTGCCTGGAGTGTCAGGGGCTTAACGAATTCACCCCTCCACTTT. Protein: CAWSVRGLTNSPLHF.

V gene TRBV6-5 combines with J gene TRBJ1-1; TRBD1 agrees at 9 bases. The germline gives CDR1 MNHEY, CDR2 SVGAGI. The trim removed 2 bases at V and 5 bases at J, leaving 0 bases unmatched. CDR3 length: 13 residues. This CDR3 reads CASSYDRGTEAFF. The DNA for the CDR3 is TGTGCCAGCAGTTACGACAGGGGGACTGAAGCTTTCTTT.

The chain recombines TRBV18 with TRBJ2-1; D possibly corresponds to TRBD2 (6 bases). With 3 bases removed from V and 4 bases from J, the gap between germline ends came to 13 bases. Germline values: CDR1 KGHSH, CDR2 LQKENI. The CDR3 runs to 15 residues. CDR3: CASSPRRDTYNEQFF. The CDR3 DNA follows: TGTGCCAGCTCACCGAGGCGGGATACGTACAATGAGCAGTTCTTC.

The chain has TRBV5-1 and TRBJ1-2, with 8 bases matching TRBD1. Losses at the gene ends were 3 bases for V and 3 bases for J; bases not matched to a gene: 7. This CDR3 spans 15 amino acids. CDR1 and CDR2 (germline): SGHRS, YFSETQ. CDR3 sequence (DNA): TGCGCCAGCAGCTCAAATGACAGGGGATACTATGGCTACACCTTC. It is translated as CASSSNDRGYYGYTF.

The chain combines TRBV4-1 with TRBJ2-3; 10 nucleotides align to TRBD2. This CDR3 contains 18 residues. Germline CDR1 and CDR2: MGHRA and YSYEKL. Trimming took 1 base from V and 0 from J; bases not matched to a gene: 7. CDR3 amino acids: CASSQVWTSGMSTDTQYF. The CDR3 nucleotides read TGCGCCAGCAGCCAAGTCTGGACTAGCGGCATGAGCACAGATACGCAGTATTTT.